One sample yielded the 25 T cell receptor beta chains listed below, sequenced in a study of OX40 agonist ivuxolimab in advanced cancers. Method: immunoSEQ multiplex PCR; TCRdb's copy keeps in-frame clones and lacks some. In the table there are tens of thousands of clones, 89% of which are singletons. The sequencing here drew on CD4+ or CD8+ T cells sorted from blood, taken in a trial of the OX40 agonist ivuxolimab. The receptors derive from an adult with an advanced solid tumor such as melanoma, head and neck, liver or kidney cancer.

The chain employs TRBV7-8 and TRBJ2-1, with TRBD2 as a possible D gene (6 bases). V shed 6 bases and J shed 4 bases, with 13 bases lying between them. The germline V gene encodes CDR1 SGHVS and CDR2 FQNEAQ. The CDR3 consists of 14 residues. The CDR3 spells CASSRLGGYNEQFF. CDR3 in DNA: TGTGCCAGCAGTCGCCTGGGGGGATACAATGAGCAGTTCTTC.

The V and J genes are TRBV5-6 and TRBJ1-4, with 7 bases lining up with TRBD1. V lost 4 bases to trimming and J lost 7 bases; unmatched junction nucleotides: 13. Germline CDR1 is SGHDT and CDR2 is YYEEEE. The CDR3 is 16 amino acids. The CDR3 nucleotides read TGTGCCAGCAGCAAGTCCGGGACAGAGGGTAGTGAAAAACTGTTTTTT. It yields the protein CASSKSGTEGSEKLFF.

This clone occurred once. The chain uses TRBV27 and TRBJ2-7; D may correspond to TRBD1 or TRBD2 (5 bases each). The germline V gene has CDR1 MNHEY and CDR2 SMNVEV (reference sequence). CDR3 length: 14 amino acids. The V end lost 5 bases, the J end lost 0 bases, and 11 bases lay between the germline ends. This CDR3 is CASSPWGRSYEQYF. CDR3 nucleotide sequence: TGTGCCAGCAGTCCATGGGGACGCTCCTACGAGCAGTACTTC.

This rearrangement joins TRBV27 to TRBJ2-5, with TRBD2 matching 7 bases. The CDR3 length is 14 residues. Germline CDR1 and CDR2: MNHEY and SMNVEV (reference sequence). Unmatched junction bases numbered 4, after V lost 1 base and J lost 5 bases. The CDR3 here is CASSLWGGGETQYF. In nucleotides, the CDR3 is TGTGCCAGCAGTTTATGGGGGGGAGGCGAGACCCAGTACTTC.

This chain uses TRBV30 with TRBJ2-7; 14 bases match TRBD2. Germline V gives CDR1 GTSNPN, CDR2 SVGIG (reference sequence). Trimming removed 2 bases from V and 6 bases from J; junction bases left unmatched: 15. The CDR3 has 18 amino acids. The CDR3 DNA is TGTGCCTGGAGTCATCCGGGACTAGCGGGAGCCCAGACGGGCGAGCAGTACTTC. Its protein product is CAWSHPGLAGAQTGEQYF.

This clone has more than one count but fewer than ten. The chain is built from TRBV5-1 and TRBJ2-7; tentative D call: TRBD2 (6 bases). The CDR3 contains 14 residues. Germline CDR1 SGHRS, CDR2 YFSETQ. Trimming took 3 bases from V and 6 from J, leaving 16 bases between them. For the CDR3, the DNA is TGCGCCAGCAGCTACACCCCCCTGGGGGGCGAGCAGTACTTC. It codes for CASSYTPLGGEQYF. Filled out from reference TRBV5-1 and TRBJ2-7, the complete variable domain reads KAGVTQTPRYLIKTRGQQVTLSCSPISGHRSVSWYQQTPGQGLQFLFEYFSETQRNKGNFPGRFSGRQFSNSRSEMNVSTLELGDSALYLCASSYTPLGGEQYFGPGTRLTVT.

This chain connects TRBV27 to TRBJ2-2; 10 bases are a match to TRBD2. J gave up 4 bases and V 3 bases, and 8 bases lay outside the gene matches. The CDR3 runs to 17 residues. Germline V gene lookup returns CDR1 MNHEY and CDR2 SMNVEV (reference sequence). CDR3 coding DNA: TGTGCCAGCAGTTTGGGGGCCGGGACTAGCGTCACCGGGGAGCTGTTTTTT. This translates into CASSLGAGTSVTGELFF.

This sequence joins TRBV30 and TRBJ1-3; D is undetermined. This CDR3 is 13 amino acids long. CDR1 is GTSNPN and CDR2 is SVGIG in the germline V gene (reference sequence). V was clipped by 4 bases and J by 0 bases, with 7 bases between them. The CDR3 loop is CAWIQDSGNTIYF. Written as DNA, the CDR3 is TGTGCCTGGATTCAAGACTCTGGAAACACCATATATTTT.

The chain joins TRBV19 to TRBJ2-2; no firm D call. The CDR3 totals 10 residues. Trimming removed 7 bases at V and 9 bases at J, with 6 bases between. Germline CDR1 is LNHDA and CDR2 is SQIVND (reference sequence). The CDR3 nucleotides are TGTGCCAGTAAGGCCCGGGAGCTGTTTTTT. Its translation: CASKARELFF.

The V call is TRBV7-9, the J call TRBJ2-7; TRBD1 agrees at 11 bases. This CDR3 has 14 amino acids. From germline, CDR1 is SEHNR and CDR2 FQNEAQ (reference sequence). V shed 0 bases and J 5 bases; nucleotides not matched to a gene: 0. The CDR3 bases are TGTGCCAGCAGCTTAGCGGACAGGGGGCACGAGCAGTACTTC. Protein sequence: CASSLADRGHEQYF.

This sequence joins TRBV25-1 and TRBJ2-7; D remains ambiguous. Looked up from germline, CDR1 is MGHDK and CDR2 is SYGVNS. V lost 2 bases, J lost 4 bases, and 3 bases lay in between. CDR3 length: 11 amino acids. CDR3: CASSESYEQYF. Here the CDR3 DNA reads TGTGCCAGCAGTGAAAGTTACGAGCAGTACTTC.

The rearrangement joins TRBV27 to TRBJ2-3, with D maybe TRBD2 (5 bases). The germline V gene has CDR1 MNHEY and CDR2 SMNVEV (reference sequence). The V gene lost 5 bases and the J gene lost 4 bases, with 10 bases spanning the gap. CDR3 size: 13 residues. Here the CDR3 reads CASSRGIPDTQYF. CDR3 nucleotide sequence: TGTGCCAGCAGTCGAGGGATCCCAGATACGCAGTATTTT.

The chain couples TRBV4-1 to TRBJ2-5; D is possibly TRBD2 (5 bases). Trimming stripped 3 bases from V and 9 bases from J, with 20 bases between. Germline V gives CDR1 MGHRA, CDR2 YSYEKL. The CDR3 is 15 amino acids. Written as DNA, the CDR3 is TGCGCCAGCAGCCACCGTGATGTCGGGGATGGAGCCCAGTACTTC. This codes for CASSHRDVGDGAQYF.

This clone has more than one count but fewer than ten. This chain uses TRBV28 with TRBJ1-1, with TRBD1 matching 9 bases. The trim removed 5 bases at V and 3 bases at J, leaving 4 bases unmatched. The V gene's germline CDR1 is MDHEN and CDR2 SYDVKM. The CDR3 is made up of 14 amino acids. For the CDR3, the DNA is TGTGCCAGCAGTCGACAGGGGGGCCACACTGAAGCTTTCTTT. Its protein is CASSRQGGHTEAFF.

The chain has TRBV2 and TRBJ2-7, with TRBD1 as a possible D gene (5 bases). The length of the CDR3 is 14 residues. V gave up 4 bases and J gave up 3 bases, with 13 bases separating them. CDR1 and CDR2 from the germline V gene are SNHLY and FYNNEI. The CDR3 nucleotides read TGTGCCAGCAGTGTTGGGCAGGGCGGCTACGAGCAGTACTTC. Protein: CASSVGQGGYEQYF.

The chain carries TRBV6-4 and TRBJ2-7; TRBD2 matches at 8 bases. J gave up 4 bases and V 6 bases, and 14 bases lay outside the gene matches. This CDR3 has 16 amino acids. Germline CDR1 MRHNA, CDR2 SNTAGT. CDR3 coding DNA: TGTGCCAGCAGGGGCCCAGGGAGCGGGAGAGGGTACGAGCAGTACTTC. Protein product: CASRGPGSGRGYEQYF.

The DNA for the CDR3 is TGTGCCTCGACGAGCCTCATTCCTAGCACAGATACGCAGTATTTT. It yields the protein CASTSLIPSTDTQYF. The chain couples TRBV30 to TRBJ2-3; no reliable D call. The CDR3 contains 15 residues. V lost 7 bases to trimming and J lost 0 bases, with 17 bases between them. CDR1 is GTSNPN, CDR2 SVGIG, per germline (reference sequence). Filled out from reference TRBV30 and TRBJ2-3, the complete variable domain reads SQTIHQWPATLVQPVGSPLSLECTVEGTSNPNLYWYRQAAGRGLQLLFYSVGIGQISSEVPQNLSASRPQDRQFILSSKKLLLSDSGFYLCASTSLIPSTDTQYFGPGTRLTVL.

V is TRBV30 and J is TRBJ2-7, with D perhaps TRBD2 (6 bases). Between the trimmed V and J ends, which lost 0 bases and 1 base, there was a span of 7 bases. CDR3 length equals 13 residues. The V gene's germline CDR1 is GTSNPN and CDR2 SVGIG (reference sequence). CDR3 sequence (DNA): TGTGCCTGGAGTGTAGGGACTTCCTACGAGCAGTACTTC. Translated: CAWSVGTSYEQYF.

This clone was recorded once. V usage is TRBV9 and J usage is TRBJ2-1; D is undetermined. This CDR3 has 11 residues. Looked up from germline, CDR1 is SGDLS and CDR2 is YYNGEE. V was clipped by 4 bases and J by 8 bases, with 7 bases between them. The CDR3 region is CASSSADEQFF. The CDR3 nucleotides read TGTGCCAGCAGCAGCGCGGATGAGCAGTTCTTC. Complete variable domain (other parts from reference TRBV9 and TRBJ2-1): DSGVTQTPKHLITATGQRVTLRCSPRSGDLSVYWYQQSLDQGLQFLIQYYNGEERAKGNILERFSAQQFPDLHSELNLSSLELGDSALYFCASSSADEQFFGPGTRLTVL.

The chain employs TRBV11-2 and TRBJ2-1, with TRBD1 identical over 9 bases. V lost 6 bases and J lost 6; bases outside the gene matches: 9. Per the germline V gene, CDR1 is SGHAT and CDR2 is FQNNGV. The CDR3 runs to 15 residues. The CDR3 spells CASRSAQGAFNEQFF. Written as DNA, the CDR3 is TGTGCCAGCAGGTCGGCACAGGGGGCTTTCAATGAGCAGTTCTTC. The full variable domain, rest sourced from reference TRBV11-2 and TRBJ2-1, is EAGVAQSPRYKIIEKRQSVAFWCNPISGHATLYWYQQILGQGPKLLIQFQNNGVVDDSQLPKDRFSAERLKGVDSTLKIQPAKLEDSAVYLCASRSAQGAFNEQFFGPGTRLTVL.

This clone came up many times. The rearrangement uses TRBV4-2 and TRBJ2-5; D ambiguous. Germline assignment: CDR1 LGHNA and CDR2 YNFKEQ. Between the trimmed V and J ends, which lost 4 bases and 4 bases, there was a span of 10 bases. The CDR3 has 13 residues. CDR3 sequence: CASSPGFRETQYF. The CDR3 DNA reads TGTGCCAGCAGCCCTGGCTTCCGAGAGACCCAGTACTTC.

The J gene is TRBJ2-7, the V gene TRBV27, with D hard to call. V was cut by 5 bases and J by 2 bases, with 10 bases left in between. The CDR3 is 13 residues long. Germline V CDR1 and CDR2: MNHEY, SMNVEV (reference sequence). For the CDR3, the DNA is TGTGCCAGCAGTCTCGGGCCACCCTACGAGCAGTACTTC. This gives the protein CASSLGPPYEQYF.

The chain employs TRBV9 and TRBJ2-2; weak D call: TRBD2 (6 bases). CDR3 length equals 14 residues. V lost 0 bases to trimming and J lost 5 bases, with 8 bases between them. From germline, CDR1 is SGDLS and CDR2 YYNGEE. For the CDR3, the DNA is TGTGCCAGCAGCGTAGGAGGAGGGACCGGGGAGCTGTTTTTT. This encodes CASSVGGGTGELFF.

This clone was detected only once. The rearrangement joins TRBV27 to TRBJ1-1; the D gene is possibly TRBD1 (6 bases). The germline gives CDR1 MNHEY, CDR2 SMNVEV (reference sequence). Deletions cut 1 base from V and 5 bases from J, with 8 bases between. CDR3 size: 13 residues. In nucleotides, the CDR3 is TGTGCCAGCAGTTTATATAGGGGGACTGAAGCTTTCTTT. Amino acid sequence: CASSLYRGTEAFF.

The chain employs TRBV4-2 and TRBJ2-1; 7 nucleotides agree with TRBD1. In germline, CDR1 is LGHNA, CDR2 YNFKEQ. V dropped 4 bases and J dropped 8; count of bases not matched to a gene: 14. The CDR3 consists of 16 residues. CDR3: CASSPPGGLGSDEQFF. The CDR3 DNA reads as TGTGCCAGCAGCCCACCAGGGGGTCTGGGTTCCGATGAGCAGTTCTTC.